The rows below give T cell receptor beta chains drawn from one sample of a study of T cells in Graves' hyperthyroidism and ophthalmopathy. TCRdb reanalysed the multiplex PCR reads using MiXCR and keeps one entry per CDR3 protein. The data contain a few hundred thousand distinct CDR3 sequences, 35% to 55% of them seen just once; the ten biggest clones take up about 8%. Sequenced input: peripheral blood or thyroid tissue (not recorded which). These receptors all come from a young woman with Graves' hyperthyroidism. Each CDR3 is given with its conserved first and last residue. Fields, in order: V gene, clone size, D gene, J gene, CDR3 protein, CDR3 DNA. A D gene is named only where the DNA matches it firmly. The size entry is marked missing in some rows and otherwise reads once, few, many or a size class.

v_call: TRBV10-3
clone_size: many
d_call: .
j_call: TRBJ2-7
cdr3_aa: CAISESMEGAFEQYF
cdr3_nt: TGTGCCATCAGTGAGTCGATGGAGGGGGCGTTCGAGCAGTACTTC

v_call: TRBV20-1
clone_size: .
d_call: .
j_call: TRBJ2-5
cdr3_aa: CSAGSRGTQYF
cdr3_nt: TGCAGTGCTGGATCCAGGGGGACCCAGTACTTC

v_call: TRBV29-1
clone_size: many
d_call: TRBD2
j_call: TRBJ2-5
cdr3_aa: CSVESQGLAGVAQYF
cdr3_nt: TGCAGCGTTGAATCTCAGGGACTAGCGGGAGTGGCCCAGTACTTC

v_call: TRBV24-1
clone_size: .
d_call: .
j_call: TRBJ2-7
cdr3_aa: CASSPMGLGGGRRYEQYF
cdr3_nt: TGTGCCAGCAGCCCGATGGGGCTTGGAGGAGGACGCCGCTACGAGCAGTACTTC

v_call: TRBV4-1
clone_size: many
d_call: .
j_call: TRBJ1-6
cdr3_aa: CASSQGFVAAIPLHF
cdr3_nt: TGCGCCAGCAGCCAAGGGTTTGTCGCGGCCATCCCCCTCCACTTT

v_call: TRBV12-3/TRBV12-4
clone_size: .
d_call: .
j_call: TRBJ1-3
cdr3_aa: CASEAVSWGNTIYF
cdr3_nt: TGTGCCAGCGAAGCGGTCTCTTGGGGAAACACCATATATTTT

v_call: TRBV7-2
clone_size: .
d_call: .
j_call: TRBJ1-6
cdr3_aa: CASSPSWARTAVYNSPLHF
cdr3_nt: TGTGCCAGCAGCCCTAGCTGGGCCCGGACAGCAGTCTATAATTCACCCCTCCACTTT

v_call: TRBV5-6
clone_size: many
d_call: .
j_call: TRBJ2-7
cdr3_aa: CASAERDEQYF
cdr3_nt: TGTGCCAGCGCGGAGAGGGACGAGCAGTACTTC

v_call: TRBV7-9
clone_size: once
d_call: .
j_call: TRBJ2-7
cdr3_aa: CASSPLTNNEQYF
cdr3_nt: TGTGCCAGCAGCCCCCTCACAAACAATGAGCAGTACTTC

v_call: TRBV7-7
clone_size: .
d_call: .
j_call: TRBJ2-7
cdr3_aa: CASSLNWDPYEQYF
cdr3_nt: TGTGCTAGCAGCTTAAACTGGGACCCCTACGAGCAGTACTTC

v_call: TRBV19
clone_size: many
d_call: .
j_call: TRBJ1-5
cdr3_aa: CASFEGGNSNQPQHF
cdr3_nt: TGTGCCAGTTTTGAAGGGGGAAATAGCAATCAGCCCCAGCATTTT

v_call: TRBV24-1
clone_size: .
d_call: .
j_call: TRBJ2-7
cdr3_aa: CATSDGPRGYEQYF
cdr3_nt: TGTGCCACCAGTGATGGGCCTCGGGGCTACGAGCAGTACTTC

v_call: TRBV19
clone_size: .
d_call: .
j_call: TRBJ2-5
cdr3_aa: CASSPNVGGLETQYF
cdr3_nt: TGTGCCAGTAGTCCTAACGTGGGAGGCTTAGAGACCCAGTACTTC

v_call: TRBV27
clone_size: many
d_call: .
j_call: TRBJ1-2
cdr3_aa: CASSLGTPSNYGYTF
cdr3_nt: TGTGCCAGCAGTTTGGGGACACCCTCTAACTATGGCTACACCTTC

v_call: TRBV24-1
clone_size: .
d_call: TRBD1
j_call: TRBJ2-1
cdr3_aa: CATGTGLYDEQFF
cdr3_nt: TGTGCCACCGGGACAGGCTTGTATGATGAGCAGTTCTTC

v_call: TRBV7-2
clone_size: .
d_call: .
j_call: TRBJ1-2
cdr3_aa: CASSTRAGLDGYTF
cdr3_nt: TGTGCCAGCAGCACCCGGGCGGGTCTTGATGGCTACACCTTC

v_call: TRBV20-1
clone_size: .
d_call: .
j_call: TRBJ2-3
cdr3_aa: CSAKASPPRDTQYF
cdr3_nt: TGCAGTGCTAAGGCCTCCCCCCCCCGGGATACGCAGTATTTT

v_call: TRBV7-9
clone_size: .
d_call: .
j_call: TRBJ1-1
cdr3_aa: CASRTLDGSTEAFF
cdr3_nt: TGTGCCAGCAGGACCCTGGACGGGAGCACTGAAGCTTTCTTT

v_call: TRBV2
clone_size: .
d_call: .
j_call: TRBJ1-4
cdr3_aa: CASSEAGLGGRAANEKLFF
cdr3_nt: TGTGCCAGCAGTGAAGCGGGGCTCGGGGGGCGCGCGGCTAATGAAAAACTGTTTTTT

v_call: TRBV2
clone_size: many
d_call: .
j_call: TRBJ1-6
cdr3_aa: CASRANRVEGSPLHF
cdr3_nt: TGTGCCAGCAGGGCTAACAGGGTCGAGGGCTCACCCCTCCACTTT

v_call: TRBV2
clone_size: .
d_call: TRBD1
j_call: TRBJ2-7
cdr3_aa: CASSSGQRPYGQYF
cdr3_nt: TGTGCCAGCAGTTCGGGACAGAGACCCTACGGGCAGTACTTC

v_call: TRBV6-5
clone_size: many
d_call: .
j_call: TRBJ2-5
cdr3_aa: CASSYNRDQETQYF
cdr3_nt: TGTGCCAGCAGTTACAACAGGGACCAAGAGACCCAGTACTTC

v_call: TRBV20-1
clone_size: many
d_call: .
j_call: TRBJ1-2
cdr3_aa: CSARSESYGYTF
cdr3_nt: TGCAGTGCTAGGTCGGAGAGCTATGGCTACACCTTC

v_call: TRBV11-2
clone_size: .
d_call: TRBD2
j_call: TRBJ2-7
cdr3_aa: CASSTRTSGSDEQYF
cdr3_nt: TGTGCCAGCAGCACCCGGACTAGCGGAAGCGACGAGCAGTACTTC

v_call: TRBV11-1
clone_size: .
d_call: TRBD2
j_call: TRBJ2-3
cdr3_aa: CASSISGSIDTQYF
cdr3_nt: TGTGCCAGCAGCATTAGCGGGAGTATAGATACGCAGTATTTT

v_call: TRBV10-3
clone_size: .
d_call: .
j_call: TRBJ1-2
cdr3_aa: CAISTAGVLYGYTF
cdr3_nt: TGTGCCATCAGTACGGCAGGGGTTCTCTATGGCTACACCTTC

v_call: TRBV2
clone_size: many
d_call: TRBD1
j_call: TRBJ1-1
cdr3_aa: CASSEAGQMNTEAFF
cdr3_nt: TGTGCCAGCAGTGAAGCGGGACAGATGAACACTGAAGCTTTCTTT

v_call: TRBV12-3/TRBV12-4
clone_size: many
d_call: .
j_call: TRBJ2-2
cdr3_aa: CASSFGLRNTGELFF
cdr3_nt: TGTGCCAGCAGTTTCGGATTGCGAAACACCGGGGAGCTGTTTTTT

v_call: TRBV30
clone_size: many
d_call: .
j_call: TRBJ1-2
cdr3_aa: CAWRVIGSYGYTF
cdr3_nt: TGTGCCTGGAGAGTAATAGGCTCCTATGGCTACACCTTC

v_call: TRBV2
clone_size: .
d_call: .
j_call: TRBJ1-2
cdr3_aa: CASSEVTSGNYGYTF
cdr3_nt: TGTGCCAGCAGTGAAGTGACTAGCGGGAACTATGGCTACACCTTC

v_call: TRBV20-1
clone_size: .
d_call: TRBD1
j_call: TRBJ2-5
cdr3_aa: CSAYRTGTAEVQYF
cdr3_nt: TGCAGTGCTTACCGGACAGGGACGGCTGAGGTCCAGTACTTC

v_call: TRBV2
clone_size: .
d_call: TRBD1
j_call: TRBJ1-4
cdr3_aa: CARQGQTTNEKLFF
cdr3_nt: TGTGCCAGACAGGGACAGACAACTAATGAAAAACTGTTTTTT

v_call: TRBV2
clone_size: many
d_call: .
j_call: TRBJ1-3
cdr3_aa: CASSEAPGTSGNTIYF
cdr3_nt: TGTGCCAGCAGTGAAGCGCCTGGGACTTCTGGAAACACCATATATTTT

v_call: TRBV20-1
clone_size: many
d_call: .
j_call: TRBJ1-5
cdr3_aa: CSAGRSNQPQHF
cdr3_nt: TGCAGTGCTGGGCGGAGCAATCAGCCCCAGCATTTT

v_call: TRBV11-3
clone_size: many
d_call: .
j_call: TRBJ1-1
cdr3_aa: CASSLSGYNTEAFF
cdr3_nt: TGTGCCAGCAGCTTGTCGGGTTATAACACTGAAGCTTTCTTT

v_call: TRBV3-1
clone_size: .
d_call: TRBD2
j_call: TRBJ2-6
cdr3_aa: CASRGRLAGGDSGANVLTF
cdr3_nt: TGTGCCAGCAGAGGACGACTAGCGGGAGGGGATTCCGGGGCCAACGTCCTGACTTTC

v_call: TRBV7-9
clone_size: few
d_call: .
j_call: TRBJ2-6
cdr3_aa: CASSLAPGFAGANVLTF
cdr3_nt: TGTGCCAGCAGCTTAGCTCCAGGGTTCGCTGGGGCCAACGTCCTGACTTTC

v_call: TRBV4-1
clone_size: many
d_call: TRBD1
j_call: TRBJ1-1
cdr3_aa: CASSPQTQGTTEAFF
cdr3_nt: TGCGCCAGCAGCCCCCAAACACAGGGGACCACTGAAGCTTTCTTT

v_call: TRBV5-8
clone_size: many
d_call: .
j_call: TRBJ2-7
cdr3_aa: CASSLWQGNEQYF
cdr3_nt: TGTGCCAGCAGCTTATGGCAGGGGAACGAGCAGTACTTC

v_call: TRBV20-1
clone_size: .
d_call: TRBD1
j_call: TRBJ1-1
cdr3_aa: CSARPRGLAGYTEAFF
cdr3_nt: TGCAGTGCTAGACCCAGGGGGCTAGCGGGATACACTGAAGCTTTCTTT

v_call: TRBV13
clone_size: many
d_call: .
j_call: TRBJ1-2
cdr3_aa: CASSLGETAYGYTF
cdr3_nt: TGTGCCAGCAGCTTAGGCGAGACAGCCTATGGCTACACCTTC

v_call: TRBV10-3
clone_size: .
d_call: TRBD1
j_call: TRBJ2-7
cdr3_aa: CAISGQEETYEQYF
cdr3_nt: TGTGCCATCAGCGGACAGGAAGAGACCTACGAGCAGTACTTC

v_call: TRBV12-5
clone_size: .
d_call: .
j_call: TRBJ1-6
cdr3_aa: CASSLKGGAGSPLHF
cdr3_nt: TGTGCCAGCAGTTTAAAGGGGGGCGCGGGTTCACCCCTCCACTTT

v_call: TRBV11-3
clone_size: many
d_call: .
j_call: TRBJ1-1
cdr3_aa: CASSRQLGRNTEAFF
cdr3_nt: TGTGCCAGCAGCCGACAGCTTGGGAGGAACACTGAAGCTTTCTTT

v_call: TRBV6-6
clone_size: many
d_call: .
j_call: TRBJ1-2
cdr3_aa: CASSYGAGHNYGYTF
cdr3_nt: TGTGCCAGCAGTTACGGGGCAGGGCATAACTATGGCTACACCTTC

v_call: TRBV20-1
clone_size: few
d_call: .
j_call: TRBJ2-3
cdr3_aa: CSASGGRDNTDTQYF
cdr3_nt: TGCAGTGCTAGTGGTGGTCGGGACAACACAGATACGCAGTATTTT

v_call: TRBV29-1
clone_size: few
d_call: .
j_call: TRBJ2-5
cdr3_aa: CSVRAGGGVETQYF
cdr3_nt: TGCAGCGTTAGGGCAGGGGGAGGGGTCGAGACCCAGTACTTC

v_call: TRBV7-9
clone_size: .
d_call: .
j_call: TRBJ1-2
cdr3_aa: CASSLGRRDRYTF
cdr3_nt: TGTGCCAGCAGCTTAGGACGGCGTGATAGGTACACCTTC

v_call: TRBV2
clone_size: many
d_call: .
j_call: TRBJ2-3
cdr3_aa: CASREGLARNTQYF
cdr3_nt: TGTGCCAGCAGGGAGGGACTCGCCAGGAATACGCAGTATTTT

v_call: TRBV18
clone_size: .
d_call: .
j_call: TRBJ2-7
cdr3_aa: CASCPNSYEQYF
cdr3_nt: TGTGCCAGCTGTCCGAATTCCTACGAGCAGTACTTC

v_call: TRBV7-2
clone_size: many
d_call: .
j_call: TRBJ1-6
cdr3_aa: CASSFDRGRNSPLHF
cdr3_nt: TGTGCCAGCAGCTTTGACCGGGGGAGGAATTCACCCCTCCACTTT

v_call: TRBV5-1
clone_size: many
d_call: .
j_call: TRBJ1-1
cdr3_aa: CASSSDDEGTEAFF
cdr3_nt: TGCGCCAGCAGCTCGGACGATGAGGGCACTGAAGCTTTCTTT

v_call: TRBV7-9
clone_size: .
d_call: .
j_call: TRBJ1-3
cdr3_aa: CTSSSGGSGNTIYF
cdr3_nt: TGTACCAGCAGCTCAGGAGGGAGCGGAAACACCATATATTTT

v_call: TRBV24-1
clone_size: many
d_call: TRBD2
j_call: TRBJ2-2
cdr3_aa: CATSDPDSGVTGELFF
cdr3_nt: TGTGCCACCAGTGACCCAGACAGCGGGGTCACCGGGGAGCTGTTTTTT

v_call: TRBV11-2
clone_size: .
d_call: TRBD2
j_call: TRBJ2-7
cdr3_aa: CASSFLGGGPSYEQYF
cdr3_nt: TGTGCCAGCAGCTTCTTAGGCGGGGGGCCCTCCTACGAGCAGTACTTC

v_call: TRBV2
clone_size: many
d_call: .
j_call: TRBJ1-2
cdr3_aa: CASTRDQVFGYTF
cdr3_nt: TGTGCCAGCACCAGGGATCAGGTGTTCGGCTACACCTTC

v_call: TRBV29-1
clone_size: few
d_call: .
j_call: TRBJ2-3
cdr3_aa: CSAGRLEVDTQYF
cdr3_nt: TGCAGCGCTGGCAGACTAGAGGTCGATACGCAGTATTTT

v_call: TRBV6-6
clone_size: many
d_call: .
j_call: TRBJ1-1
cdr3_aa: CASSYKGKNTEAFF
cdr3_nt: TGTGCCAGCAGTTATAAGGGAAAGAACACTGAAGCTTTCTTT

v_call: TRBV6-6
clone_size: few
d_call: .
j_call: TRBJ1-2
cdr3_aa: CASVAPGPQGGYTF
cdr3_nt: TGTGCCAGCGTTGCCCCGGGCCCCCAGGGGGGCTACACCTTC